The entry that follows covers one TCR beta chain sequence. Study processing details: Amplification of reference gene primers provided the estimated nucleated cell counts. Sequencing used immunoSEQ multiplex PCR; TCRdb keeps in-frame clones, though not all of them. V and J calls and clone size are those listed in that table; D and trimming were worked out from the DNA. This sample has under 250,000 clones; 83% occur once, and the top ten carry roughly 5.5%. These data originate in a study of blood T cell repertoires in COVID-19. About the study: PBMCs, B-cell-depleted T cells, or T cells provided the cDNA or gDNA that made up the material.

After removal of 3 bases from V and 1 base from J, the junction contained 10 bases not matched to a gene. The CDR3 runs 17 residues. CDR1 SGHDT and CDR2 YYEEEE come from the germline V gene. The V gene is TRBV5-6, the J gene TRBJ2-7; 10 bases align to TRBD1. The origin of this receptor is a human donor in a cohort sampled during active COVID-19. What was sequenced was peripheral blood. CDR3 protein: CASSSTSWDRGSYEQYF. In DNA form, the CDR3 reads TGTGCCAGCAGCTCTACCTCGTGGGACAGGGGTTCCTACGAGCAGTACTTC. The full variable domain, with the rest looked up from reference TRBV5-6 and TRBJ2-7, is DAGVTQSPTHLIKTRGQQVTLRCSPKSGHDTVSWYQQALGQGPQFIFQYYEEEERQRGNFPDRFSGHQFPNYSSELNVNALLLGDSALYLCASSSTSWDRGSYEQYFGPGTRLTVT.